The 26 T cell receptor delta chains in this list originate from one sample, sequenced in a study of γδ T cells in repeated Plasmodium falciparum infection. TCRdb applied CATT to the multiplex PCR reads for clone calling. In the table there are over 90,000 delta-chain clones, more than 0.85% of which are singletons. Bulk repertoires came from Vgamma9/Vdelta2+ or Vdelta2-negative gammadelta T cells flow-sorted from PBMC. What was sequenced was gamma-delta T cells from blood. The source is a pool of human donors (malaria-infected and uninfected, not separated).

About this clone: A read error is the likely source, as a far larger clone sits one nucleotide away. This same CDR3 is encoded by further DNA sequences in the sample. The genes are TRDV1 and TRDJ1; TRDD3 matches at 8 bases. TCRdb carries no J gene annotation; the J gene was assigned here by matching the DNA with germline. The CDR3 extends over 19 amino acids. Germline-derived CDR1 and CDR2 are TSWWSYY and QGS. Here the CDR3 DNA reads TGTGCCCTTGGGGTTCAGGCCCCACGCGAGGGATACGCTTCCGATAAACTCATCTTT. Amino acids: CALGVQAPREGYASDKLIF.

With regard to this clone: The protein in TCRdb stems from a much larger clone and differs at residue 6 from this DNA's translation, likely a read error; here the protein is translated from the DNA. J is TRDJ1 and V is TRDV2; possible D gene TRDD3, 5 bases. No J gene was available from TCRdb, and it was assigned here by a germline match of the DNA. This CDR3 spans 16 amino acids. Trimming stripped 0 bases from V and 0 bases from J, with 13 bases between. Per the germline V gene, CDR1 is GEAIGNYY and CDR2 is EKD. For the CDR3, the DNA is TGTGCCTGTGACACCCCGGGGAACCGGTACACCGATAAACTCATCTTT. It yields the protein CACDTPGNRYTDKLIF.

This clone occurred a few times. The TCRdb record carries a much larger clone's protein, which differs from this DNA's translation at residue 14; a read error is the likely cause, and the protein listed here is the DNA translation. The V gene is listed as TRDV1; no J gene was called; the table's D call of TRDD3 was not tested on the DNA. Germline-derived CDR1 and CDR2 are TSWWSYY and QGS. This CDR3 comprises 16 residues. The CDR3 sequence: CALGGLPRGGIRKPIF. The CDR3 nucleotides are TGTGCTCTTGGGGGCCTCCCGAGGGGGGGGATACGCAAACCCATCTTT.

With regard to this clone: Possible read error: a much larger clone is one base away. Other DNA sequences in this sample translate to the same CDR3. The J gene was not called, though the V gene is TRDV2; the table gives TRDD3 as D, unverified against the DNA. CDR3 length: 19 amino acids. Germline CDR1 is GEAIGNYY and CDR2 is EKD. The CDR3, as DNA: TGTGCCTGTGACAATGTACTGGGGGATACGAGAATCTACACCGATAAACTCATCTTC. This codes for CACDNVLGDTRIYTDKLIF.

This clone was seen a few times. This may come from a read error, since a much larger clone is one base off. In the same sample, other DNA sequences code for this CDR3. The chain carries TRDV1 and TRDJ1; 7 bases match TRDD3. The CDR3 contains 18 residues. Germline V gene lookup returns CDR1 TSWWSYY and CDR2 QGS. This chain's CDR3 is CALGRRLEGYADTDKLIF. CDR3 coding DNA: TGTGCTCTTGGGCGCCGCCTGGAAGGATACGCGGACACCGATAAACTCATCTTC.

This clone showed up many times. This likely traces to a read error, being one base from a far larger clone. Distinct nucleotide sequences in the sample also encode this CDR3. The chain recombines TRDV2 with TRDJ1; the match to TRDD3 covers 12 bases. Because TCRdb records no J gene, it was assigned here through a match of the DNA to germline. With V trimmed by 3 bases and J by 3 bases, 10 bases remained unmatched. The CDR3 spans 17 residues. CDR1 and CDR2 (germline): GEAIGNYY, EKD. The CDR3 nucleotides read TGTGCCTGTGACTCAATTCTACTGGGGGATACCCCCGATAAACTCATCTTT. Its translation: CACDSILLGDTPDKLIF.

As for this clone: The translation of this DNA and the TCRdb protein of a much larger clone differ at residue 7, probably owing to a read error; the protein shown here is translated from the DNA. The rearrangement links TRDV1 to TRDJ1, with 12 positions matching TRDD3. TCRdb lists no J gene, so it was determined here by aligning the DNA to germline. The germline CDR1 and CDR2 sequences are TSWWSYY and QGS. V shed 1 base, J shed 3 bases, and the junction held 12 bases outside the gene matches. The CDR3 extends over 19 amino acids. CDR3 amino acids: CALGEPHNSGGYGADKLIF. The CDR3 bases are TGTGCTCTTGGGGAACCACACAATTCTGGGGGATACGGGGCCGATAAACTCATCTTT.

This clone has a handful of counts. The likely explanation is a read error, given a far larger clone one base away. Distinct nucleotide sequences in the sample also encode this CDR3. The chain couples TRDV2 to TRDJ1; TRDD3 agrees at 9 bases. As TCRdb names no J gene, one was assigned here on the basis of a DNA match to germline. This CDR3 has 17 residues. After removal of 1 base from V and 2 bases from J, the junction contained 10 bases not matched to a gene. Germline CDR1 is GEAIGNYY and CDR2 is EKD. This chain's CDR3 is CACDTLSTGGETDKLIF. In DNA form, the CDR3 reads TGTGCCTGTGACACTCTGAGTACTGGGGGAGAGACCGATAAACTCATCTTT.

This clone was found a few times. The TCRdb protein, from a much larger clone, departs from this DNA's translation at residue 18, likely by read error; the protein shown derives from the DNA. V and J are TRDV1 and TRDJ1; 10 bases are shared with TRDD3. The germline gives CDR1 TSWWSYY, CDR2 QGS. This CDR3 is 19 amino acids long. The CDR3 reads CALGERLRGIRGYTDKLTF. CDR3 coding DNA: TGTGCTCTTGGGGAACGCCTTCGGGGGATACGGGGATACACCGATAAACTCACCTTT.

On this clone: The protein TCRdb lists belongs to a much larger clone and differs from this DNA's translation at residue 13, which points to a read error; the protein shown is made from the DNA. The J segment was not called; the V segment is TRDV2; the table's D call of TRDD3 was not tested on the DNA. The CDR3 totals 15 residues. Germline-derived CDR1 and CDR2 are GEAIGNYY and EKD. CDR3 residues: CACDTLVLGENKPIF. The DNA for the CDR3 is TGTGCCTGTGACACCCTAGTCCTGGGGGAAAATAAACCCATCTTT.

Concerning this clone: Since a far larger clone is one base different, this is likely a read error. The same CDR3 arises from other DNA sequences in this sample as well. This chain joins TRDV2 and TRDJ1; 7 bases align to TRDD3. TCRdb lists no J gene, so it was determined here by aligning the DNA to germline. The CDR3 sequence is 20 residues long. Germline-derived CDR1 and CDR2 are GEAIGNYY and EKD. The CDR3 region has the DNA TGTGCCTGCGACACTCCGTCTGGGTCTGGGGGGCCTGGCTTCACCGATAAACTCATCTTT. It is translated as CACDTPSGSGGPGFTDKLIF.

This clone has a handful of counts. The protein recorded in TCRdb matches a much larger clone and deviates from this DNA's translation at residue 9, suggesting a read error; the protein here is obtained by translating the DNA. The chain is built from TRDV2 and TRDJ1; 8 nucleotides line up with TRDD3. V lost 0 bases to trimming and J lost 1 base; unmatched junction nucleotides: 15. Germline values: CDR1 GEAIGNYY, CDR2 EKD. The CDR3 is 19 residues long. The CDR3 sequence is CACDTVMGNGGFATDKLIF. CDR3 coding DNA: TGTGCCTGTGACACCGTCATGGGGAATGGGGGATTCGCCACCGATAAACTCATCTTT.

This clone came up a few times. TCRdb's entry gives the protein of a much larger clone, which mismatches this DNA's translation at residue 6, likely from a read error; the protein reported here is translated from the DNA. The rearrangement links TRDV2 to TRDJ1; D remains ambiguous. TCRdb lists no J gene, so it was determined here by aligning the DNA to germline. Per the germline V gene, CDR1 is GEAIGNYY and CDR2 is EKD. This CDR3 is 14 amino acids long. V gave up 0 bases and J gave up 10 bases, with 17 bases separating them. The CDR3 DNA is TGTGCCTGTGACACCCTTTTTGTAGTTGGCGTACTCATCTTT. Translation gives CACDTLFVVGVLIF.

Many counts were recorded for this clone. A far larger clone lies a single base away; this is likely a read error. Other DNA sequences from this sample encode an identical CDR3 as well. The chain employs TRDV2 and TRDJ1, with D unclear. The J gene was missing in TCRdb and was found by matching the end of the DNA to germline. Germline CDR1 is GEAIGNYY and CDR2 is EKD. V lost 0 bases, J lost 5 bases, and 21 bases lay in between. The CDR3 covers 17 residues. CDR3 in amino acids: CACDTVTNLARTDKLIF. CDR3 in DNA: TGTGCCTGTGACACCGTCACGAACTTGGCCCGGACGGATAAACTCATCTTT.

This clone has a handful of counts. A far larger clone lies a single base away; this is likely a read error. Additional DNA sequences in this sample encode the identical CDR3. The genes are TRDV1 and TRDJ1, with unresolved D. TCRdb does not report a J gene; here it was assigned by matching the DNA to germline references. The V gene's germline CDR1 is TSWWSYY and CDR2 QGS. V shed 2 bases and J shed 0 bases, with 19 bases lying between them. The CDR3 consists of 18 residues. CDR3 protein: CALGEIAQVVPHTDKLIF. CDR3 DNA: TGTGCTCTTGGGGAAATTGCTCAAGTTGTCCCCCACACCGATAAACTCATCTTT.

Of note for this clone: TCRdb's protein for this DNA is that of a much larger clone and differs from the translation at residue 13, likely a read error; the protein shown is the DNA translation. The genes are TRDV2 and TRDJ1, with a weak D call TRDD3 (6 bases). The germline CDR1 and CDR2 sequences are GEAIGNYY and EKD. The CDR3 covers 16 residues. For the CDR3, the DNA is TGTGCCTGTGACACGGGGATTTATAGGATCACCGATACACTCATCTTT. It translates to CACDTGIYRITDTLIF.

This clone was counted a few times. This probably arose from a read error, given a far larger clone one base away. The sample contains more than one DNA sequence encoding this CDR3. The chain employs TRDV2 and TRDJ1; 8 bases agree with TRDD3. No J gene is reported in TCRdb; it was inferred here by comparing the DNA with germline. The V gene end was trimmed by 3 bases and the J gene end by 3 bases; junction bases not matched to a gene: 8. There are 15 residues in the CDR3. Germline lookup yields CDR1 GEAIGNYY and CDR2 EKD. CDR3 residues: CACDLLGDNADKLIF. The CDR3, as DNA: TGTGCCTGTGACCTGCTGGGGGACAATGCCGATAAACTCATCTTT.

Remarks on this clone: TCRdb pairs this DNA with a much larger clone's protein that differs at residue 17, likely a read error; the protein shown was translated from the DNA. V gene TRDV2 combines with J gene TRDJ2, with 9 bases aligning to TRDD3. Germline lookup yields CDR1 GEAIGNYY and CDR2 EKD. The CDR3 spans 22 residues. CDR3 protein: CACDRLTGGATKGSNLAAQLFF. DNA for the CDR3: TGTGCCTGTGACCGTCTTACTGGGGGAGCCACTAAGGGGTCAAATTTGGCAGCACAACTCTTCTTT.

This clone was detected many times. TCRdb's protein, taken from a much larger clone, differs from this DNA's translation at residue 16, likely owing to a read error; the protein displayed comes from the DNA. CDR3 nucleotides: TGTGCCTGTGACCCGTTGGGGGATATGGACTACACCGATAAACTCACCTTT. This translates into CACDPLGDMDYTDKLTF. The chain recombines TRDV2 with TRDJ1, with 9 bases lining up with TRDD3. The CDR3 sequence is 17 residues long. Germline CDR1 and CDR2: GEAIGNYY and EKD.

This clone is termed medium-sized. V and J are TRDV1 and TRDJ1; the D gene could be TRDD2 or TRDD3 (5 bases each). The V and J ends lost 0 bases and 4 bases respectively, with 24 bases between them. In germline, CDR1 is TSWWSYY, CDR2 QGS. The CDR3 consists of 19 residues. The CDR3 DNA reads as TGTGCTCTTGGGGAACTACTCCTAGAGCCCTCGGGGAGGCGCGATAAACTCATCTTT. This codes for CALGELLLEPSGRRDKLIF.

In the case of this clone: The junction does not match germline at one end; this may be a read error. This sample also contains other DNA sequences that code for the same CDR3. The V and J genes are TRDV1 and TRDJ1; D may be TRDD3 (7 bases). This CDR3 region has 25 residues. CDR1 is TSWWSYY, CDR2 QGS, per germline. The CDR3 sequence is CALGEKTPSLGGRRISKLYTDKLIF. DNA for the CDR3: TGTGCTCTTGGGGAAAAGACACCTTCCCTTGGGGGACGACGAATAAGTAAACTCTACACCGATAAACTCATCTTC.

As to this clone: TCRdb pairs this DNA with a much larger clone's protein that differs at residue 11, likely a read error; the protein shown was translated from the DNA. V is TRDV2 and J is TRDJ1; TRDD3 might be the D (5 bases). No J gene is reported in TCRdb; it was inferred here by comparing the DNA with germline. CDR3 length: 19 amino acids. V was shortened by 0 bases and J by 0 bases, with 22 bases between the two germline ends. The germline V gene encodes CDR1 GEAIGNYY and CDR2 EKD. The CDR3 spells CACDTMVVGPRGDTDKLIF. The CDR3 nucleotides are TGTGCCTGTGACACCATGGTCGTGGGGCCTAGGGGGGACACCGATAAACTCATCTTT.

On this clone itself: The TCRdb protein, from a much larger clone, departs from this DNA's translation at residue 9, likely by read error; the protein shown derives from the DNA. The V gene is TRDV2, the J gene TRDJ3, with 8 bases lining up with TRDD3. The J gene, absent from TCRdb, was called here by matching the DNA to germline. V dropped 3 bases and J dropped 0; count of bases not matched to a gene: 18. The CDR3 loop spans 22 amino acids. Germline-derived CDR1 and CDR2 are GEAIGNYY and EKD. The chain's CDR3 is CACDSVLGGTLKNSWDTRQMFF. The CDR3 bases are TGTGCCTGTGACTCTGTACTGGGGGGTACGCTCAAAAACTCCTGGGACACCCGACAGATGTTTTTC.

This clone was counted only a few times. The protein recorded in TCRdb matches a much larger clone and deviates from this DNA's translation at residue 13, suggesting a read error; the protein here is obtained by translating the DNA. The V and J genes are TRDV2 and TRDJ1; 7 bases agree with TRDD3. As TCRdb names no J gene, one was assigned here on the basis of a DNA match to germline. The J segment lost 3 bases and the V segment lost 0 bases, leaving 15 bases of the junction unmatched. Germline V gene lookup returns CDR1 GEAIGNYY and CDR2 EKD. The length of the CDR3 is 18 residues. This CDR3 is CACDTVGGGLPYADKLIF. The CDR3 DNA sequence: TGTGCCTGTGACACCGTGGGCGGGGGATTACCTTACGCCGATAAACTCATCTTT.

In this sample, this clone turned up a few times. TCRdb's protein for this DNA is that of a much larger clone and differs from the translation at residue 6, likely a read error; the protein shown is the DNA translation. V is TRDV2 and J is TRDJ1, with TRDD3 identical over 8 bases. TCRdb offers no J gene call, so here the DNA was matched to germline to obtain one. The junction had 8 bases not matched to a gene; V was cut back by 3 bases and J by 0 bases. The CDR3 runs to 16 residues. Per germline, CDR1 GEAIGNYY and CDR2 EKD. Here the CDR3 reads CACDAPLGAYTDKLIF. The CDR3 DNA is TGTGCCTGTGACGCCCCACTGGGGGCTTACACCGATAAACTCATCTTT.

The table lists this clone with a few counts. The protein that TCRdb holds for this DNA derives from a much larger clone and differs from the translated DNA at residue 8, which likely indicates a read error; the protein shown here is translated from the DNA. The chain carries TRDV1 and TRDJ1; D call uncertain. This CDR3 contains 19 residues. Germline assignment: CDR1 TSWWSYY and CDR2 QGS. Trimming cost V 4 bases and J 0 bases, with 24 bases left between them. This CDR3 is CALGGRISRSCRDTDKLIF. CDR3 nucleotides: TGTGCTCTTGGGGGACGTATAAGCCGCTCGTGTAGGGACACCGATAAACTCATCTTT.